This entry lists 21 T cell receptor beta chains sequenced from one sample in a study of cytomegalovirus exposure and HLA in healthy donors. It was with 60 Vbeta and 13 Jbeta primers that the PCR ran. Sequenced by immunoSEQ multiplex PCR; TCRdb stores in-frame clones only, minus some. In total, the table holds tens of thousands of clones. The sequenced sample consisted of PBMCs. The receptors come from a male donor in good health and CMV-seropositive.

The CDR3 DNA reads as TGTGCCAGCAGCTTATTATATAGTCAAAGAACCGAGCAGTACTTC. Translation gives CASSLLYSQRTEQYF. The chain employs TRBV7-9 and TRBJ2-7, with D unresolved. Germline CDR1 SEHNR, CDR2 FQNEAQ (reference sequence). V lost 2 bases and J lost 6, with 17 bases in between. CDR3 length: 15 residues.

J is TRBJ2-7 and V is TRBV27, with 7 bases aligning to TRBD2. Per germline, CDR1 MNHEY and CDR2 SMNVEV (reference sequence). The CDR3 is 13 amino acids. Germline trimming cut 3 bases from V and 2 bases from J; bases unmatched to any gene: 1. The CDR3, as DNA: TGTGCCAGCAGTTTCCGGGAGGCCTACGAGCAGTACTTC. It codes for CASSFREAYEQYF.

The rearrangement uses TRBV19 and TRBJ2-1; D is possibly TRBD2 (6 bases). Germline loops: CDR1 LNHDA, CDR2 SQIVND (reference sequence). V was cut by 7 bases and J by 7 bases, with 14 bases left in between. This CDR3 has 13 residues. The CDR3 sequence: CASTSTRGNEQFF. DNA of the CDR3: TGTGCCAGTACCTCAACACGGGGGAATGAGCAGTTCTTC.

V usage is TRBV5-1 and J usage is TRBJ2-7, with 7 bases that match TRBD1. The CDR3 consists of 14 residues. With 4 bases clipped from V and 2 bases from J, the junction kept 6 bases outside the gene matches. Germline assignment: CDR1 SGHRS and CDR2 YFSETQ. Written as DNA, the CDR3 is TGCGCCAGCAGCGCCCGGGACAGCGCCTACGAGCAGTACTTC. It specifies CASSARDSAYEQYF. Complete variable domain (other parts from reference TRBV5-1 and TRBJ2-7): KAGVTQTPRYLIKTRGQQVTLSCSPISGHRSVSWYQQTPGQGLQFLFEYFSETQRNKGNFPGRFSGRQFSNSRSEMNVSTLELGDSALYLCASSARDSAYEQYFGPGTRLTVT.

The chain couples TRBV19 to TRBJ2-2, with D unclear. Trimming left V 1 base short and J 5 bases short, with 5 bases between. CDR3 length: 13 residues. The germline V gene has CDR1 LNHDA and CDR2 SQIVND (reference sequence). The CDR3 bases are TGTGCCAGTAGTATAGGGGCGACCGGGGAGCTGTTTTTT. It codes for CASSIGATGELFF.

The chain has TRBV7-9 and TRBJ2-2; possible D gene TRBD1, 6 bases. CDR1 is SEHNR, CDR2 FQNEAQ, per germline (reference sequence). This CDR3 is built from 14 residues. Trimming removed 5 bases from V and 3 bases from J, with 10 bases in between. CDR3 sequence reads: CASSAYRDTGELFF. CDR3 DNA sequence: TGTGCCAGCAGCGCCTACAGGGACACCGGGGAGCTGTTTTTT.

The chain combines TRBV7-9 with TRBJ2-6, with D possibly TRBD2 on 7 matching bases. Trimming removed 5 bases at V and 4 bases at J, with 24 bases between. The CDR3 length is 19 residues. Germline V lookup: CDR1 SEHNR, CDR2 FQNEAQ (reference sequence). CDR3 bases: TGTGCCAGCAGCCTCCCTTCGGGGGGCGCTAAGGCCGGGGCCAACGTCCTGACTTTC. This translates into CASSLPSGGAKAGANVLTF.

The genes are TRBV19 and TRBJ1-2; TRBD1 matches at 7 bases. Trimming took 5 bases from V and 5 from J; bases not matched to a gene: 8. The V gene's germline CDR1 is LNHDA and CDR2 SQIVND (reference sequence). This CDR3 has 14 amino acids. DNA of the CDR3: TGTGCCAGTAGTGACCTTAAGACAGGGTATGGCTACACCTTC. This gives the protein CASSDLKTGYGYTF. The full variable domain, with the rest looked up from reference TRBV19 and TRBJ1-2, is DGGITQSPKYLFRKEGQNVTLSCEQNLNHDAMYWYRQDPGQGLRLIYYSQIVNDFQKGDIAEGYSVSREKKESFPLTVTSAQKNPTAFYLCASSDLKTGYGYTFGSGTRLTVV.

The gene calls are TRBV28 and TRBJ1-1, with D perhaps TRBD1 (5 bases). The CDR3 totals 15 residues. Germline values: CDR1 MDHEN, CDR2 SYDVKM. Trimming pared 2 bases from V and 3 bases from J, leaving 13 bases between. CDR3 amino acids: CASSLGGEGDTEAFF. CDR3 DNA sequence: TGTGCCAGCAGTTTAGGAGGGGAGGGAGACACTGAAGCTTTCTTT. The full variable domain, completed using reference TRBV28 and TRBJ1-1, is DVKVTQSSRYLVKRTGEKVFLECVQDMDHENMFWYRQDPGLGLRLIYFSYDVKMKEKGDIPEGYSVSREKKERFSLILESASTNQTSMYLCASSLGGEGDTEAFFGQGTRLTVV.

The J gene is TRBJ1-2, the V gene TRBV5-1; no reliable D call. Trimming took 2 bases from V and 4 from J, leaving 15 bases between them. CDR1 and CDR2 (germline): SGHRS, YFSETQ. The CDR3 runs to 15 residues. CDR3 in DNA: TGCGCCAGCAGCTTTTTGGCCGGGGAAGGCTATGGCTACACCTTC. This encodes CASSFLAGEGYGYTF.

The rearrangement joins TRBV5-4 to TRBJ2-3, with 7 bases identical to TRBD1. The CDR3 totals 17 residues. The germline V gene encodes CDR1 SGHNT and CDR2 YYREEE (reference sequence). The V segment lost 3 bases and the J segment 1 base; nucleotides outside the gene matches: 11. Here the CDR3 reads CASSSRRQGVGTDTQYF. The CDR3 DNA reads TGTGCCAGCAGCTCCCGGCGACAGGGAGTCGGCACAGATACGCAGTATTTT.

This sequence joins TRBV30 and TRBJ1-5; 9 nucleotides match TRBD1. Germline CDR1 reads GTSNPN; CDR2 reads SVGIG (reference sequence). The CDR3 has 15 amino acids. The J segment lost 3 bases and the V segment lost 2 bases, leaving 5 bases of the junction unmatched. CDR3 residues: CAWSSGTGNNQPQHF. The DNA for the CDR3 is TGTGCCTGGAGTAGCGGGACAGGGAACAATCAGCCCCAGCATTTT.

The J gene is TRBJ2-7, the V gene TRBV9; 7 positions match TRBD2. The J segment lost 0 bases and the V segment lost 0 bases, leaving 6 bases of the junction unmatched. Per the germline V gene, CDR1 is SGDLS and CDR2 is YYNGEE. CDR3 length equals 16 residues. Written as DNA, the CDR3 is TGTGCCAGCAGCGTAGAGGGTAGCGGGTACTCCTACGAGCAGTACTTC. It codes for CASSVEGSGYSYEQYF.

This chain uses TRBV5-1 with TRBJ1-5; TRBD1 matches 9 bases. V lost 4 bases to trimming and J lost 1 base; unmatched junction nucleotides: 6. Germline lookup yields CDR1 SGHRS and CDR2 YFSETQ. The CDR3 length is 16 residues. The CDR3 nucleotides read TGCGCCAGCAGCCCCGGGACAGGGTTCAGCAATCAGCCCCAGCATTTT. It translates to CASSPGTGFSNQPQHF.

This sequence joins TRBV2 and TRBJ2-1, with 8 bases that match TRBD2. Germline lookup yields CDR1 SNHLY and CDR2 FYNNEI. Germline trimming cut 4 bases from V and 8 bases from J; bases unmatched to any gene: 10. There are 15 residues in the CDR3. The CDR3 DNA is TGTGCCAGCAGTGGGACGGGGGGGCCGTTGGATGAGCAGTTCTTC. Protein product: CASSGTGGPLDEQFF.

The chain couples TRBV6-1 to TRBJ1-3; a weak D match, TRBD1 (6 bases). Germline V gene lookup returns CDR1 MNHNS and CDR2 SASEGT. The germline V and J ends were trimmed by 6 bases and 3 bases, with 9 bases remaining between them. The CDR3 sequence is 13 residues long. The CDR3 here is CASRWTDGNTIYF. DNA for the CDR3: TGTGCCAGCAGGTGGACAGATGGAAACACCATATATTTT.

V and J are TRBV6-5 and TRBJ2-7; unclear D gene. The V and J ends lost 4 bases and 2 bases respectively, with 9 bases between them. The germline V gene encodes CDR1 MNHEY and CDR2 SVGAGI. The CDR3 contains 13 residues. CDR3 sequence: CASSLGTTYEQYF. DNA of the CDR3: TGTGCCAGCAGTTTAGGAACTACCTACGAGCAGTACTTC.

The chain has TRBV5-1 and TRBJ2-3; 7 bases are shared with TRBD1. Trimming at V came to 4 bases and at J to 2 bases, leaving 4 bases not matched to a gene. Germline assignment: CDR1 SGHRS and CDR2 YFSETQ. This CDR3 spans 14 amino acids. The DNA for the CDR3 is TGCGCCAGCAGCCCAGGACAGGTCACAGATACGCAGTATTTT. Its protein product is CASSPGQVTDTQYF.

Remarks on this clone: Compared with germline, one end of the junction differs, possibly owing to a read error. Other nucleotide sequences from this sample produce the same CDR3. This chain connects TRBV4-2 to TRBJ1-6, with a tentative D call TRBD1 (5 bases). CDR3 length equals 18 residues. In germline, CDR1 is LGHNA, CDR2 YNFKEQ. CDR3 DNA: TGTGCCAGCAGCCAAGGGGAAGAGGCGAGGGACTATAATTCACCCCTACACTTT. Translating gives CASSQGEEARDYNSPLHF.

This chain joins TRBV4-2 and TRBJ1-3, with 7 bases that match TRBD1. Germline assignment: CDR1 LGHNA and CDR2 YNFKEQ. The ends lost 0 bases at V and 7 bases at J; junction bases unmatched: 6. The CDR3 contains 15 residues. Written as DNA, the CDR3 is TGTGCCAGCAGCCAAGAGGGGACAGCCGGGAACACCATATATTTT. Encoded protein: CASSQEGTAGNTIYF.

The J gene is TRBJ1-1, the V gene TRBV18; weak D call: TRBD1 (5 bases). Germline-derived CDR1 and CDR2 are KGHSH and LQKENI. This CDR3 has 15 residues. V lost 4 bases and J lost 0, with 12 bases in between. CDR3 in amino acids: CASSLGAGLNTEAFF. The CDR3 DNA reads TGTGCCAGCTCACTGGGTGCAGGGCTGAACACTGAAGCTTTCTTT. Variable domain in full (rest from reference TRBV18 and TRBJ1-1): NAGVMQNPRHLVRRRGQEARLRCSPMKGHSHVYWYRQLPEEGLKFMVYLQKENIIDESGMPKERFSAEFPKEGPSILRIQQVVRGDSAAYFCASSLGAGLNTEAFFGQGTRLTVV.